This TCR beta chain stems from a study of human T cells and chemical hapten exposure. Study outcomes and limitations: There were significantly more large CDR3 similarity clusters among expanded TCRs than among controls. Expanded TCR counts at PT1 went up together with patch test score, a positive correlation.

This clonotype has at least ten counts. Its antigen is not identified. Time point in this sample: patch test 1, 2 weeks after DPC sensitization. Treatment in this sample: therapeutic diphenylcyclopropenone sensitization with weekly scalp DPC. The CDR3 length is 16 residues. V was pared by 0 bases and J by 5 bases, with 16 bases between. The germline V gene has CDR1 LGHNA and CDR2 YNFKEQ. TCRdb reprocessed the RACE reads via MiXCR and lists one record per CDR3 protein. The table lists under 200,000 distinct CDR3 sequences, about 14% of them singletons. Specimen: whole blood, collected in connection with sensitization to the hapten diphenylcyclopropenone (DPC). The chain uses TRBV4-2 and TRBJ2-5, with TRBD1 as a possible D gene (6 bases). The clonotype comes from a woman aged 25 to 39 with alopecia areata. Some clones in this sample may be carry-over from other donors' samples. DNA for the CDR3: TGTGCCAGCAGCCAAGAAGTACCACCCCAGGGGGAGACCCAGTACTTC. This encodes CASSQEVPPQGETQYF.